Below are 11 T cell receptor beta chains sequenced from a single sample in a study of T cell repertoires in cytomegalovirus infection. Using its own MiXCR run on the reads, TCRdb lists one record per CDR3 protein. Among around 140,000 distinct CDR3 sequences listed, under 8% were seen once. Sequencing input: PBMCs. The receptors stem from a human donor in good health (CMV status not recorded). Some clones in this sample may be carry-over from other donors' samples.

The chain uses TRBV11-2 and TRBJ1-1; a possible D gene is TRBD1 (5 bases). The CDR3 extends over 15 amino acids. Germline CDR1 SGHAT, CDR2 FQNNGV. Trimming took off 1 base at V and 1 base at J, with 10 bases between the two ends. CDR3 region: CASSLVSRANTEAFF. CDR3 bases: TGTGCCAGCAGCTTAGTCTCCAGGGCGAACACTGAAGCTTTCTTT.

This clonotype was seen more than once but under ten times. This may come from a read error, since a much larger clone is one base off. V and J are TRBV7-2 and TRBJ1-5; D is uncertain. The CDR3 runs to 12 residues. Germline CDR1 SGHTA, CDR2 FQGNSA. CDR3 DNA sequence: TGTGCCAGCAGCTTCCCCGGTCAGCACCAGCATTTT. Translating it yields CASSFPGQHQHF.

This clonotype came up many times. The V gene is TRBV20-1, the J gene TRBJ2-5; D not resolved. Germline V gene data show CDR1 as DFQATT and CDR2 as SNEGSKA (reference sequence). This CDR3 has 12 residues. Between the trimmed V and J ends, which lost 5 bases and 5 bases, there was a span of 12 bases. CDR3 amino acids: CSAAPAGETQYF. Written as DNA, the CDR3 is TGCAGTGCTGCCCCGGCCGGCGAGACCCAGTACTTC.

This clonotype has at least ten counts. This chain joins TRBV7-2 and TRBJ1-1; D is unclear. The CDR3 sequence is 15 residues long. Germline CDR1 is SGHTA and CDR2 is FQGNSA. V gave up 5 bases and J gave up 3 bases, with 16 bases separating them. For the CDR3, the DNA is TGTGCCAGCAGCCCCCGACGGGGATCGGACACTGAAGCTTTCTTT. Encoded protein: CASSPRRGSDTEAFF.

This clonotype was picked up many times. The V and J genes are TRBV28 and TRBJ1-6; 11 bases agree with TRBD1. The CDR3 consists of 17 residues. V shed 0 bases, J shed 3 bases, and the junction held 1 base outside the gene matches. Per germline, CDR1 MDHEN and CDR2 SYDVKM. The CDR3 is CASSLWDRGRYNSPLHF. The CDR3 DNA sequence: TGTGCCAGCAGTTTATGGGACAGGGGGCGCTATAATTCACCCCTCCACTTT.

In its sample, this clonotype was seen many times. The chain recombines TRBV6-6 with TRBJ1-2, with D unresolved. The V gene lost 6 bases and the J gene lost 6 bases, with 11 bases spanning the gap. This CDR3 has 12 residues. Per germline, CDR1 MNHNY and CDR2 SVGAGI (reference sequence). CDR3 amino acids: CASSPLSDGYTF. The CDR3 DNA is TGTGCCAGCAGCCCCCTAAGCGATGGCTACACCTTC.

This clonotype was recorded a few times. The V and J genes are TRBV13 and TRBJ1-1; no firm D call. The CDR3 extends over 12 amino acids. CDR1 is PRHDT, CDR2 FYEKMQ, per germline (reference sequence). Trimming stripped 8 bases from V and 1 base from J, with 8 bases between. CDR3: CASRYRNTEAFF. The CDR3 DNA sequence: TGTGCCAGCCGGTACAGGAACACTGAAGCTTTCTTT.

This clonotype was found many times. V and J are TRBV7-2 and TRBJ1-4, with D unclear. Looked up from germline, CDR1 is SGHTA and CDR2 is FQGNSA. The CDR3 extends over 13 amino acids. The V end was cut by 7 bases, the J end by 8 bases, with 14 bases between. CDR3: CASKSPGREKLFF. Here the CDR3 DNA reads TGTGCCAGCAAATCGCCAGGTCGGGAAAAACTGTTTTTT.

This clonotype showed up many times. The V gene is TRBV25-1, the J gene TRBJ2-1; possible D gene TRBD2, 6 bases. CDR3 length: 15 residues. V lost 3 bases and J lost 5, with 14 bases in between. Per the germline V gene, CDR1 is MGHDK and CDR2 is SYGVNS. CDR3 nucleotides: TGTGCCAGCAGTGAGTACGGACTACCAGACAATGAGCAGTTCTTC. Translated: CASSEYGLPDNEQFF.

This clonotype was detected many times. This chain connects TRBV7-9 to TRBJ2-7; D might be TRBD1 (5 bases). V was trimmed by 5 bases and J by 4 bases, leaving 18 bases between them. From germline, CDR1 is SEHNR and CDR2 FQNEAQ (reference sequence). The CDR3 totals 15 residues. CDR3 in amino acids: CASSPLVGRRYEQYF. The CDR3 nucleotides are TGTGCCAGCAGCCCCCTTGTGGGGCGCCGGTACGAGCAGTACTTC.

This clonotype has just a few counts. V and J are TRBV3-1 and TRBJ1-6; the D is unclear. The CDR3 covers 16 residues. CDR1 is LGHDT and CDR2 is YNNKEL in the germline V gene (reference sequence). Trimming removed 1 base from V and 0 bases from J, with 7 bases in between. The CDR3 reads CASSQATSSYNSPLHF. The CDR3 nucleotides read TGTGCCAGCAGCCAAGCCACTAGCTCCTATAATTCACCCCTCCACTTT.